What follows are 29 T cell receptor beta chains derived from one specimen sequenced in a study of cytomegalovirus exposure and HLA in healthy donors. 13 Jbeta primers and 60 Vbeta primers were used for the PCR. Clones were read by immunoSEQ multiplex PCR, and TCRdb kept only the in-frame ones, dropping some. The sample carries around 67,000 clones, around 80% recorded once. Sequenced material: PBMCs. The receptors originated from a woman in her thirties in good health and CMV-seropositive.

This chain joins TRBV29-1 and TRBJ1-2, with 9 bases identical to TRBD1. V trimming: 7 bases; J trimming: 2 bases; junction bases outside the gene matches: 8. This CDR3 spans 14 amino acids. Looked up from germline, CDR1 is SQVTM and CDR2 is ANQGSEA. The CDR3 coding sequence is TGCAGCGGCTCAACAGGGGGCGGGAACTATGGCTACACCTTC. It translates to CSGSTGGGNYGYTF.

The chain employs TRBV2 and TRBJ2-3, with 15 bases lining up with TRBD2. The CDR3 contains 16 residues. CDR1 and CDR2 (germline): SNHLY, FYNNEI. J was trimmed by 5 bases and V by 7 bases; bases with no gene match: 7. CDR3 residues: CASIRGLAGGVDTQYF. As DNA, the CDR3 is TGTGCCAGCATCCGCGGACTAGCGGGAGGGGTAGATACGCAGTATTTT.

V is TRBV7-2 and J is TRBJ2-5, with D unresolved. This CDR3 has 13 amino acids. V dropped 4 bases and J dropped 4 bases, with 10 bases sitting between them. Per the germline V gene, CDR1 is SGHTA and CDR2 is FQGNSA. The CDR3 protein is CASSSAVAETQYF. The CDR3 DNA reads TGTGCCAGCAGCTCGGCGGTAGCAGAGACCCAGTACTTC.

The rearrangement uses TRBV11-2 and TRBJ2-7, with 7 bases identical to TRBD1. The CDR3 runs 13 residues. V shed 5 bases and J 6 bases; nucleotides not matched to a gene: 7. Germline V gene sequence: CDR1 SGHAT, CDR2 FQNNGV. The CDR3 DNA reads TGTGCCAGCAGCCCCGTAGGGGGCCCCGAGCAGTACTTC. This sequence encodes CASSPVGGPEQYF.

The rearrangement links TRBV28 to TRBJ2-5; 7 bases match TRBD2. The CDR3 consists of 17 residues. Germline assignment: CDR1 MDHEN and CDR2 SYDVKM. The junction had 15 bases not matched to a gene; V was cut back by 3 bases and J by 5 bases. The CDR3 protein is CASSLRSLPGRSETQYF. In DNA form, the CDR3 reads TGTGCCAGCAGTTTGAGGTCTCTTCCCGGGAGGTCTGAGACCCAGTACTTC.

This clone was seen a single time. The J gene is TRBJ2-5, the V gene TRBV5-1, with 7 bases fitting TRBD1. The CDR3 totals 16 residues. Germline V lookup: CDR1 SGHRS, CDR2 YFSETQ. With 4 bases clipped from V and 3 bases from J, the junction kept 12 bases outside the gene matches. The CDR3 sequence is CASSTSDRIPKETQYF. The CDR3 region has the DNA TGCGCCAGCAGCACCTCGGACAGGATACCCAAAGAGACCCAGTACTTC.

The V gene is TRBV5-1, the J gene TRBJ2-2; 7 bases match TRBD2. V lost 4 bases to trimming and J lost 11 bases; unmatched junction nucleotides: 11. Germline-derived CDR1 and CDR2 are SGHRS and YFSETQ. The CDR3 consists of 14 residues. CDR3 sequence (DNA): TGCGCCAGCAGCGTAACTAGCGTTCCGGGAGAGCTGTTTTTT. Its translation is CASSVTSVPGELFF.

This clone appeared a single time. V is TRBV5-4 and J is TRBJ2-2; 13 bases fit TRBD2. The CDR3 covers 16 residues. Germline V gene lookup returns CDR1 SGHNT and CDR2 YYREEE (reference sequence). J was trimmed by 6 bases and V by 4 bases; bases with no gene match: 6. The CDR3 DNA follows: TGTGCCAGCAGCCCGGGACTAGCGGGACATTCCGGGGAGCTGTTTTTT. Protein sequence: CASSPGLAGHSGELFF.

V gene TRBV6-5 combines with J gene TRBJ1-6; maybe TRBD1 (5 bases). The CDR3 has 15 residues. V was clipped by 4 bases and J by 4 bases, with 11 bases between them. Germline CDR1 MNHEY, CDR2 SVGAGI. CDR3 sequence (DNA): TGTGCCAGCAGTTTAACCGGGGGTTATAATTCACCCCTCCACTTT. Its protein product is CASSLTGGYNSPLHF.

This clone was observed once. This chain joins TRBV29-1 and TRBJ2-5; maybe TRBD1 (6 bases). The J call may be faulty, since TRBJ2-7 better matches the DNA end. Germline CDR1 is SQVTM and CDR2 is ANQGSEA. CDR3 length: 13 amino acids. CDR3 loop: CSAETGRTYEQYF. Written as DNA, the CDR3 is TGCAGCGCGGAAACAGGGCGTACCTACGAGCAGTACTTC.

For the CDR3, the DNA is TGTGCCAGCAGCTGGGGGGACAGGACCTACGAGCAGTACTTC. Its protein is CASSWGDRTYEQYF. The rearrangement joins TRBV6-5 to TRBJ2-7; 8 bases fit TRBD1. Germline V CDR1 and CDR2: MNHEY, SVGAGI. Trimming took 6 bases from V and 2 from J; bases not matched to a gene: 6. This CDR3 has 14 amino acids.

This sequence joins TRBV25-1 and TRBJ2-4; a possible D gene is TRBD1 (5 bases). The V end was cut by 8 bases, the J end by 0 bases, with 20 bases between. Germline CDR1 and CDR2: MGHDK and SYGVNS. The CDR3 runs to 17 residues. The CDR3 protein is CASRLLWGSLAKNIQYF. For the CDR3, the DNA is TGTGCCAGCCGCCTCCTCTGGGGCAGCTTAGCCAAAAACATTCAGTACTTC.

This clone has more than one count but fewer than ten. The chain uses TRBV5-8 and TRBJ2-1; the match to TRBD1 covers 8 bases. Germline V lookup: CDR1 SGHTS, CDR2 YDEGEE. This CDR3 is built from 19 residues. The junction had 19 bases not matched to a gene; V was cut back by 4 bases and J by 4 bases. CDR3 in amino acids: CASSPLVSMRQGIYNEQFF. CDR3 coding DNA: TGTGCCAGCAGCCCTCTCGTTTCGATGCGACAGGGGATTTACAATGAGCAGTTCTTC.

The rearrangement links TRBV9 to TRBJ2-2; D possibly corresponds to TRBD2 (5 bases). Germline CDR1 SGDLS, CDR2 YYNGEE. The CDR3 loop spans 14 amino acids. The V end was cut by 1 base, the J end by 1 base, with 5 bases between. CDR3 region: CASSVSGNTGELFF. In DNA, the CDR3 is TGTGCCAGCAGCGTAAGCGGGAACACCGGGGAGCTGTTTTTT.

The chain employs TRBV9 and TRBJ2-3; 10 nucleotides align to TRBD2. J lost 3 bases, V lost 3 bases, and 10 bases had no gene match. The CDR3 consists of 17 residues. The germline V gene has CDR1 SGDLS and CDR2 YYNGEE. CDR3 sequence (DNA): TGTGCCAGCAGCGAAGGGGGGGGACTAGCGAAGACAGATACGCAGTATTTT. It is translated as CASSEGGGLAKTDTQYF.

The sample holds a few counts of this clone. The chain carries TRBV5-1 and TRBJ2-7; D is unresolved. The CDR3 has 12 residues. CDR1 is SGHRS, CDR2 YFSETQ, per germline. The germline V and J ends were trimmed by 2 bases and 3 bases, with 6 bases remaining between them. As DNA, the CDR3 is TGCGCCAGCAGCTTCGGAGTCTACGAGCAGTACTTC. Translated, it gives CASSFGVYEQYF. The variable domain in full, completed from reference TRBV5-1 and TRBJ2-7, reads KAGVTQTPRYLIKTRGQQVTLSCSPISGHRSVSWYQQTPGQGLQFLFEYFSETQRNKGNFPGRFSGRQFSNSRSEMNVSTLELGDSALYLCASSFGVYEQYFGPGTRLTVT.

The J gene is TRBJ2-7, the V gene TRBV27; the match to TRBD2 covers 11 bases. CDR3 length: 16 amino acids. Unmatched junction bases numbered 9, after V lost 3 bases and J lost 5 bases. Germline V gene data show CDR1 as MNHEY and CDR2 as SMNVEV (reference sequence). The CDR3 region is CASSLITSGRPNEQYF. The CDR3 DNA reads TGTGCCAGCAGTTTGATCACTAGCGGGAGACCTAACGAGCAGTACTTC.

V is TRBV12-2 and J is TRBJ2-3; the table's D call, TRBD2, has no DNA check behind it. TRBV12-2 is labeled a pseudogene. The CDR3 is made up of 15 amino acids. CDR3 amino acids: CASRPGLASTDTQYF. Written as DNA, the CDR3 is TGTGCAAGTCGCCCGGGACTAGCGAGCACAGATACGCAGTATTTT.

V usage is TRBV7-9 and J usage is TRBJ2-5, with 11 nucleotides matching TRBD2. After removal of 5 bases from V and 4 bases from J, the junction contained 9 bases not matched to a gene. Germline-derived CDR1 and CDR2 are SEHNR and FQNEAQ (reference sequence). There are 16 residues in the CDR3. The CDR3 DNA is TGTGCCAGCAGCCCCCTGGGTAGCGGGAGGGGAGAGACCCAGTACTTC. It encodes CASSPLGSGRGETQYF.

V usage is TRBV21-1 and J usage is TRBJ1-1; TRBD1 is the table's D call, not checked against the DNA. TRBV21-1 is designated a pseudogene. CDR3 length equals 17 residues. CDR3: CASSKGERGLGNTEAFF. The DNA for the CDR3 is TGTGCCAGCAGCAAAGGGGAAAGGGGGCTTGGGAACACTGAAGCTTTCTTT.

This clone has only a few counts. This sequence joins TRBV2 and TRBJ2-7, with D possibly being TRBD2 (6 bases). Per the germline V gene, CDR1 is SNHLY and CDR2 is FYNNEI. The CDR3 contains 14 residues. V was pared by 6 bases and J by 3 bases, with 15 bases between. CDR3 loop: CASRPRAGIYEQYF. In DNA form, the CDR3 reads TGTGCCAGCAGGCCTCGGGCGGGGATCTACGAGCAGTACTTC.

This chain links TRBV6-1 with TRBJ2-1, with D possibly being TRBD2 (5 bases). Germline lookup yields CDR1 MNHNS and CDR2 SASEGT. This CDR3 is 14 amino acids long. Trimming removed 6 bases from V and 8 bases from J, with 17 bases in between. CDR3 sequence reads: CASRPRGNEYEQFF. DNA for the CDR3: TGTGCCAGCAGGCCAAGAGGGAACGAGTATGAGCAGTTCTTC.

This clone was picked up one time. The chain employs TRBV27 and TRBJ2-7, with 8 bases lining up with TRBD2. Germline V CDR1 and CDR2: MNHEY, SMNVEV (reference sequence). The length of the CDR3 is 15 residues. Trimming removed 5 bases from V and 5 bases from J; junction bases left unmatched: 11. DNA of the CDR3: TGTGCCAGCAGTGGCCTTGGAGCGGGAGTGGACGAGCAGTACTTC. Translated, it gives CASSGLGAGVDEQYF.

This clone showed up just once. This chain joins TRBV4-1 and TRBJ2-3, with D possibly TRBD1 on 6 matching bases. Trimming took 1 base from V and 4 from J, leaving 15 bases between them. This CDR3 is built from 16 residues. Germline lookup yields CDR1 MGHRA and CDR2 YSYEKL. CDR3 DNA: TGCGCCAGCAGCCAAGTTGGGGGCATCGGGTCAGATACGCAGTATTTT. Translation: CASSQVGGIGSDTQYF.

J is TRBJ2-2 and V is TRBV7-9; 8 bases line up with TRBD2. The CDR3 is 15 amino acids. Trimming removed 0 bases from V and 6 bases from J; junction bases left unmatched: 3. Germline assignment: CDR1 SEHNR and CDR2 FQNEAQ (reference sequence). CDR3 nucleotide sequence: TGTGCCAGCAGCTTAGCGAGCGGGAGTCCCGGGGAGCTGTTTTTT. Amino acid sequence: CASSLASGSPGELFF.

Notes on this clone: In the same sample, other DNA sequences code for this CDR3. The chain employs TRBV10-3 and TRBJ2-2; unclear D gene. Germline values: CDR1 ENHRY, CDR2 SYGVKD. This CDR3 spans 13 amino acids. V was pared by 3 bases and J by 1 base, with 3 bases between. CDR3 DNA: TGTGCCATCAGTGACAGGAACACCGGGGAGCTGTTTTTT. It is translated as CAISDRNTGELFF.

The chain has TRBV25-1 and TRBJ2-3, with a weak D call TRBD1 (5 bases). The CDR3 is 12 amino acids. The V gene's germline CDR1 is MGHDK and CDR2 SYGVNS. The V gene lost 9 bases and the J gene lost 0 bases, with 7 bases spanning the gap. CDR3 DNA: TGTGCCAGGCAGGGAAGCACAGATACGCAGTATTTT. It specifies CARQGSTDTQYF.

The gene calls are TRBV7-3 and TRBJ2-2; 8 positions match TRBD2. J was trimmed by 4 bases and V by 5 bases; bases with no gene match: 3. Germline V CDR1 and CDR2: SGHTA, FQGTGA. The CDR3 has 14 amino acids. CDR3 amino acids: CASSPAGGTGELFF. CDR3 nucleotides: TGTGCCAGCAGCCCCGCGGGGGGCACCGGGGAGCTGTTTTTT. Full variable domain (outside the CDR3, taken from reference TRBV7-3 and TRBJ2-2): GAGVSQTPSNKVTEKGKYVELRCDPISGHTALYWYRQSLGQGPEFLIYFQGTGAADDSGLPNDRFFAVRPEGSVSTLKIQRTERGDSAVYLCASSPAGGTGELFFGEGSRLTVL.

This sequence joins TRBV27 and TRBJ2-5; 9 bases fit TRBD2. Germline V CDR1 and CDR2: MNHEY, SMNVEV (reference sequence). Trimming took 6 bases from V and 4 from J; bases not matched to a gene: 9. CDR3 length: 15 amino acids. The CDR3 DNA reads as TGTGCCAGCAGACCTCCGGGACTAGCCTTAGAGACCCAGTACTTC. Protein product: CASRPPGLALETQYF.